Here is one TCR beta chain with its context. Its antigen is still unknown. This sample was included in a study of yellow fever vaccine responses in identical twins. From the RT-PCR reads, TCRdb called clonotypes with MiXCR, one entry per CDR3 protein. The sample shows tens of thousands of distinct CDR3 sequences, more than 50% of them seen only once. Points from the study as a whole: Reportedly, twins showed a vaccine T cell response that looked partly convergent and partly personalized.

This CDR3 region has 16 residues. Germline loops: CDR1 SGHDN, CDR2 FVKESK. V was shortened by 2 bases and J by 1 base, with 14 bases between the two germline ends. The chain recombines TRBV14 with TRBJ1-1; tentatively, D is TRBD1 (6 bases). The clonotype comes from a woman aged 18-35 years who received the yellow fever vaccine. The source was T cells from blood (PBMCs), unsorted or a sorted subset (not recorded which), collected before or after yellow fever vaccination (not recorded which). For the CDR3, the DNA is TGTGCCAGCAGCCAAAGGTCCGGGGGCTGGAACACTGAAGCTTTCTTT. This translates into CASSQRSGGWNTEAFF. Full variable domain (rest looked up from reference TRBV14 and TRBJ1-1): EAGVTQFPSHSVIEKGQTVTLRCDPISGHDNLYWYRRVMGKEIKFLLHFVKESKQDESGMPNNRFLAERTGGTYSTLKVQPAELEDSGVYFCASSQRSGGWNTEAFFGQGTRLTVV.